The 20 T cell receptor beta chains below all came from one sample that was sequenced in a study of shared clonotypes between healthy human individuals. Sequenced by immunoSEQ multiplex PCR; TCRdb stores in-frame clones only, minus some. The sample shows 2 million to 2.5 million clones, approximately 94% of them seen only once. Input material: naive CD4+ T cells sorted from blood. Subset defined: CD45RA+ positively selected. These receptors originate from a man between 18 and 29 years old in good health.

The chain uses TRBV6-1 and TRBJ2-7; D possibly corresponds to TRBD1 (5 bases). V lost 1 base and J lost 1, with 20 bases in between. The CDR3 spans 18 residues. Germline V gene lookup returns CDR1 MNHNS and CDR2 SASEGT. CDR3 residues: CASSEEIGATTHSYEQYF. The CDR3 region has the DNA TGTGCCAGCAGTGAAGAGATAGGGGCAACAACTCATTCCTACGAGCAGTACTTC.

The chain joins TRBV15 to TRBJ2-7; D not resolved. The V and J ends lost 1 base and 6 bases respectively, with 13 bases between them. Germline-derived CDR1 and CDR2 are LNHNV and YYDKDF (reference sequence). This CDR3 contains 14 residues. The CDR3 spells CATSRAPWGSEQYF. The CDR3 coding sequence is TGTGCCACCAGCAGAGCCCCGTGGGGAAGCGAGCAGTACTTC.

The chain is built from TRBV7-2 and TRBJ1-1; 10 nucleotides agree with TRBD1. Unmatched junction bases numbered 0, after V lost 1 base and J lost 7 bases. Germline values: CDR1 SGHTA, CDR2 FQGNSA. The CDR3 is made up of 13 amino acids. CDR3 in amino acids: CASSLGTGGEAFF. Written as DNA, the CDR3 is TGTGCCAGCAGCTTAGGGACAGGGGGTGAAGCTTTCTTT.

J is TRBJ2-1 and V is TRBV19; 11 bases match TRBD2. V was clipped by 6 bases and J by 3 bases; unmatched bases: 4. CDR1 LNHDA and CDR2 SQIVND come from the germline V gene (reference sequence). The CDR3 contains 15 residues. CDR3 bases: TGTGCCAGTAGAGCCGGGACTAGCGGCTACAATGAGCAGTTCTTC. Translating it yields CASRAGTSGYNEQFF.

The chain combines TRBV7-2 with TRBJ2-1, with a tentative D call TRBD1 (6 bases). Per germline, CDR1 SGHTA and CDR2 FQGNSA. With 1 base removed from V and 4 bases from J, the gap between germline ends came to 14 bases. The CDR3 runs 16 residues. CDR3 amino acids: CASSLEAGTRYNEQFF. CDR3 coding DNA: TGTGCCAGCAGCTTAGAAGCCGGGACACGATACAATGAGCAGTTCTTC.

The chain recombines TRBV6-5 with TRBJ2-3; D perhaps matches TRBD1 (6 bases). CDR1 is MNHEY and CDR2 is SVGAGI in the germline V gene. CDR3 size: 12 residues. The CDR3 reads CATGQRTDTQYF. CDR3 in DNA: TGTGCTACAGGACAGCGCACAGATACGCAGTATTTT.

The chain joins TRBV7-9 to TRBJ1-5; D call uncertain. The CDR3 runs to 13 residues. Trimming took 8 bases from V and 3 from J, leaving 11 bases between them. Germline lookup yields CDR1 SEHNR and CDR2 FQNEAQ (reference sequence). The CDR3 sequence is CASGKESNQPQHF. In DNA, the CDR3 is TGTGCCAGCGGCAAAGAGTCCAATCAGCCCCAGCATTTT. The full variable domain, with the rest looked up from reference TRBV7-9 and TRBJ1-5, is DTGVSQNPRHKITKRGQNVTFRCDPISEHNRLYWYRQTLGQGPEFLTYFQNEAQLEKSRLLSDRFSAERPKGSFSTLEIQRTEQGDSAMYLCASGKESNQPQHFGDGTRLSIL.

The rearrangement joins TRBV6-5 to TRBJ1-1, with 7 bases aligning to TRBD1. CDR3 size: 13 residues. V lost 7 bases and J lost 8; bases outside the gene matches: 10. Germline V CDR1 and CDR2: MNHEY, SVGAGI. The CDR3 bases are TGTGCCAGCAAAGGTACAGGGGAAATGGAAGCTTTCTTT. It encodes CASKGTGEMEAFF.

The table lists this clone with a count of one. The CDR3: CASSEALQAPMNTEAFF. The CDR3 bases are TGTGCCAGCAGTGAAGCGCTTCAGGCCCCCATGAACACTGAAGCTTTCTTT. V usage is TRBV6-1 and J usage is TRBJ1-1, with D uncertain. The CDR3 spans 17 residues. The V end lost 0 bases, the J end lost 0 bases, and 14 bases lay between the germline ends. Germline V gives CDR1 MNHNS, CDR2 SASEGT.

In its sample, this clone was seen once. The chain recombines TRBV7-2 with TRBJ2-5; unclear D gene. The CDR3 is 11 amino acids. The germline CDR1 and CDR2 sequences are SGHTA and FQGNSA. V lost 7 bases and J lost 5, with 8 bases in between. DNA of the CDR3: TGTGCCAGCACGGAACGCGAGACCCAGTACTTC. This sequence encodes CASTERETQYF.

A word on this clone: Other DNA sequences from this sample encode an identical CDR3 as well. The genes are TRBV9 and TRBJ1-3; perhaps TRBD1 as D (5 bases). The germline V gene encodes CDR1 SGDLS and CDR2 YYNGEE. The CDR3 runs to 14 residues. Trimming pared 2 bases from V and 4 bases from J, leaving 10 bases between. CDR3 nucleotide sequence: TGTGCCAGCAGCGTCGGGACGGGAGGAAACACCATATATTTT. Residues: CASSVGTGGNTIYF.

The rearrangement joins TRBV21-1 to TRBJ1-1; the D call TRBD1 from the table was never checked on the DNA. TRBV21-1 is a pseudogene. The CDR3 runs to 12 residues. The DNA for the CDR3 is TGTGCCAGCAGCCCTTGGGGCGGTGAAGCTTTCTTT. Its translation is CASSPWGGEAFF.

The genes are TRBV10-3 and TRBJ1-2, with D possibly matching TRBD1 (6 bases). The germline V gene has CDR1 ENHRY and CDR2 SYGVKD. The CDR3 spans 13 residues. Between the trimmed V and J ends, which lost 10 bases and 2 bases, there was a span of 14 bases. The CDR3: CATTGGPNYGYTF. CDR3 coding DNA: TGTGCCACTACGGGGGGGCCAAACTATGGCTACACCTTC.

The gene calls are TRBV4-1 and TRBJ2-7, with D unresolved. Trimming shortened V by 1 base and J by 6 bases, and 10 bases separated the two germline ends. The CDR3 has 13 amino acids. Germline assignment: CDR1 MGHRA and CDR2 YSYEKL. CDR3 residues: CASSQASFREQYF. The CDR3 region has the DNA TGCGCCAGCAGCCAAGCCTCCTTCCGCGAGCAGTACTTC.

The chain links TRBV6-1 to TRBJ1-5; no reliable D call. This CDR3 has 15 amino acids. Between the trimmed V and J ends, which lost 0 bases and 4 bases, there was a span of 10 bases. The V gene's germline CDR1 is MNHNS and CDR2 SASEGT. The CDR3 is CASSEAGGPNQPQHF. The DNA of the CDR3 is TGTGCCAGCAGTGAAGCAGGAGGGCCGAATCAGCCCCAGCATTTT.

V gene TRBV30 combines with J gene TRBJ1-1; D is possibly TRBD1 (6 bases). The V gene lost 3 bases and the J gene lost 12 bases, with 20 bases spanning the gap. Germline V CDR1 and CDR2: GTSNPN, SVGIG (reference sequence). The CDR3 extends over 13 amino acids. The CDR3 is CAWRGSGQGMTFF. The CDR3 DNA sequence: TGTGCCTGGAGGGGCTCGGGACAAGGAATGACTTTCTTT. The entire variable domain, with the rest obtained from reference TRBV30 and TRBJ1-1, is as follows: SQTIHQWPATLVQPVGSPLSLECTVEGTSNPNLYWYRQAAGRGLQLLFYSVGIGQISSEVPQNLSASRPQDRQFILSSKKLLLSDSGFYLCAWRGSGQGMTFFGQGTRLTVV.

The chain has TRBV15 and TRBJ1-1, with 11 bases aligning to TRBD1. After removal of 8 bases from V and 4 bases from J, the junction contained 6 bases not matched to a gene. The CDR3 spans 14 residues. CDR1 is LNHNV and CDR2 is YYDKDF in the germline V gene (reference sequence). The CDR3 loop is CATGTGGVGTEAFF. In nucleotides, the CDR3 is TGTGCCACCGGGACAGGGGGGGTGGGCACTGAAGCTTTCTTT.

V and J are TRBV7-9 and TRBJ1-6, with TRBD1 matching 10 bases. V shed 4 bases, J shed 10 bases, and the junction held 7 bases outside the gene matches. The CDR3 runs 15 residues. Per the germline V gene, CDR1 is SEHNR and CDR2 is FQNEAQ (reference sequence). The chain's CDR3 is CASSSTGQGNSPLHF. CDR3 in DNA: TGTGCCAGCAGCTCGACGGGACAGGGGAACTCACCCCTCCACTTT.

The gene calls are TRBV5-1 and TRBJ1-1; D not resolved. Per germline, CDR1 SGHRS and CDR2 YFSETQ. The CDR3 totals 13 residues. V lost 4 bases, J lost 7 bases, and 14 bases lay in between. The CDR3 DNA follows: TGCGCCAGCAGCCCTTTTCCTGGGGTTGAAGCTTTCTTT. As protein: CASSPFPGVEAFF.

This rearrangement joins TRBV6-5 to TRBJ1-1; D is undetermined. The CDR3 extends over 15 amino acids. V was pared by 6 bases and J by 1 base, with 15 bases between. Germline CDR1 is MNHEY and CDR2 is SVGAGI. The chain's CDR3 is CASRAEGLGNTEAFF. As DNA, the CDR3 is TGTGCCAGCAGGGCAGAGGGTCTCGGGAACACTGAAGCTTTCTTT.